The T cell receptor beta chain described here comes from a study of cytomegalovirus exposure and HLA in healthy donors. The PCR ran on 60 Vbeta and 13 Jbeta primers. Profiled with immunoSEQ multiplex PCR; TCRdb holds only in-frame clones, not every one. This table holds more than 95,000 clones, around 74% found once. The study's findings and limits: Cytomegalovirus-associated TCR beta chains were listed, numbering roughly 150. According to reports, the classifier identified cytomegalovirus status with high specificity and sensitivity.

Unmatched junction bases numbered 5, after V lost 7 bases and J lost 3 bases. CDR1 is MDHEN and CDR2 is SYDVKM in the germline V gene. The CDR3 has 14 residues. Details on this clone: Its cognate antigen is unknown.

The sample consisted of PBMCs. The rearrangement uses TRBV28 and TRBJ2-3, with 9 bases that match TRBD2. This receptor was obtained from a woman aged 45-60 years in good health and CMV-seropositive. The CDR3 nucleotides are TGTGCCAGCATATTAGCGGGGGCTACAGATACGCAGTATTTT. It codes for CASILAGATDTQYF.